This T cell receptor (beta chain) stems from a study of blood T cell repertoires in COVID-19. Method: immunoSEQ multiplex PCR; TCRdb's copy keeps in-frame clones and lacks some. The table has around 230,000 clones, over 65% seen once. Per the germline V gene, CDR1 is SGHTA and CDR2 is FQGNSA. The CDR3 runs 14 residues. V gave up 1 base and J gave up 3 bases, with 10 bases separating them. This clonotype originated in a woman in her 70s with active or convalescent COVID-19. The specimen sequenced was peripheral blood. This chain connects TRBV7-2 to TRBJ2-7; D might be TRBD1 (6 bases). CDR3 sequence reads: CASSLGVGGYEQYF. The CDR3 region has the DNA TGTGCCAGCAGCTTAGGGGTAGGGGGCTACGAGCAGTACTTC.